This record concerns one T cell receptor (beta chain) sequence. These data are taken from a study of blood T cell repertoires in COVID-19. Study information: COVID-19 samples from acute and convalescent phases originated in the United States, Italy and Spain. T cells, B-cell-depleted T cells, or PBMCs provided the cDNA or gDNA that served as material.

The ends lost 4 bases at V and 0 bases at J; junction bases unmatched: 3. The germline V gene has CDR1 SGHDT and CDR2 YYEEEE. The CDR3 runs to 15 residues. Per the study methods: Nucleated cell counts were estimated from reference gene primer amplification. TCRdb's table, derived via immunoSEQ multiplex PCR, lists solely in-frame clones and lacks some. The V and J calls and clone size were taken over from that table, and D and trimming were inferred from the DNA. Altogether 85,000 to 100,000 clones are present, approximately 90% being singletons, with the ten largest covering 1.5% to 2%. This TCR derives from a man in his sixties with acute or convalescent COVID-19. Sequencing was performed on peripheral blood. The chain uses TRBV5-6 and TRBJ1-3; 8 bases are shared with TRBD1. The DNA of the CDR3 is TGTGCCAGCAGCCGGGACAGGTACTCTGGAAACACCATATATTTT. Encoded protein: CASSRDRYSGNTIYF. The complete variable domain, with remaining parts taken from reference TRBV5-6 and TRBJ1-3, reads DAGVTQSPTHLIKTRGQQVTLRCSPKSGHDTVSWYQQALGQGPQFIFQYYEEEERQRGNFPDRFSGHQFPNYSSELNVNALLLGDSALYLCASSRDRYSGNTIYFGEGSWLTVV.